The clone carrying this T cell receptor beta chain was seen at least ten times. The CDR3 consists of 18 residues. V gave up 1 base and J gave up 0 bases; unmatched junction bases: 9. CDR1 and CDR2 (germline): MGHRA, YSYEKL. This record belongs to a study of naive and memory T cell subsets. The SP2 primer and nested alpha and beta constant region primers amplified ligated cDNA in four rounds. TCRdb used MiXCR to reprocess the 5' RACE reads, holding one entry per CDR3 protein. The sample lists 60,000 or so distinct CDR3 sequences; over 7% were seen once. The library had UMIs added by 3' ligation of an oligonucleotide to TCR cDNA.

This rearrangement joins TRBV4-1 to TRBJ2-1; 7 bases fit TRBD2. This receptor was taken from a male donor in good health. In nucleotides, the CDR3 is TGCGCCAGCAGCCAAGTTCCTAGCGGTCGATGCTCCTACAATGAGCAGTTCTTC. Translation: CASSQVPSGRCSYNEQFF.